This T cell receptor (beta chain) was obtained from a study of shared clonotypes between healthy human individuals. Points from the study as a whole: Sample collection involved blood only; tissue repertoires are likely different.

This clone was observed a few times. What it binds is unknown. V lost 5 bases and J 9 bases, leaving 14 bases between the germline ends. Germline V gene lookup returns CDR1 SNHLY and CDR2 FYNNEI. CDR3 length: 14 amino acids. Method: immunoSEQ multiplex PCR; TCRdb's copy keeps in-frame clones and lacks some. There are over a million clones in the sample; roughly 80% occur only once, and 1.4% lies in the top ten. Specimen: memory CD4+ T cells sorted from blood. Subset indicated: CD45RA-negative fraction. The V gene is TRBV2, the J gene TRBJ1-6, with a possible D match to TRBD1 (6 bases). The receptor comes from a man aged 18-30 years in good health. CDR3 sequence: CASSRTGTLSPLHF. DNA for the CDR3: TGTGCCAGCAGTCGCACCGGGACACTTTCACCCCTCCACTTT.